This is a list of T cell receptor beta chains from one sample in a study of PD-1 and CTLA-4 blockade in melanoma. TCRdb's copy holds only in-frame clones and misses some; the assay was immunoSEQ multiplex PCR. The sample carries approximately 17,000 clones, about two thirds recorded once. Sample: CD8+ T cells from peripheral blood, taken from a patient given anti-PD-1 treatment. The receptors come from a human donor with melanoma. Each CDR3 is given with its conserved first and last residue. Fields, in order: V gene, CDR3 length, CDR3 protein.

TRBV27	14	CASSSDSWNNEQFF
TRBV18	17	CASSPSRGLKVDEKLFF
TRBV10-3	14	CAISSRTGSYEQYF
TRBV6-5	14	CASSPGRINQPQHF
TRBV4-1	16	CASSQVALAVGDTQYF
TRBV7-9	14	CASSASSGGNEQFF
TRBV27	16	CASTRWDGGKNTEAFF
TRBV6-1	17	CASSEFGPGQVSYEQYF
TRBV2	16	CASSDPGTGVGQPQHF
TRBV11-3	15	CASSLGGGESYEQYF
TRBV24-1	17	CATSDLAGGATYNEQFF
TRBV4-1	16	CASSQGRGEWTDTQYF
TRBV27	16	CASSFGTSGSTDTQYF
TRBV5-1	14	CASSLGGPFYEQYF
TRBV12-3/TRBV12-4	12	CASSLTFYGYTF
TRBV24-1	16	CATSDWTSGEKETQYF
TRBV7-6	11	CASSQLTEAFF
TRBV9	14	CASSVAWGINEQFF
TRBV7-8	13	CASSKPGYNEQFF
TRBV7-9	14	CASSGTVLGYGYTF
TRBV27	14	CASSQDREGYGYTF
TRBV4-1	16	CASSPQELDSNQPQHF
TRBV6-2/TRBV6-3	11	CASSYRETQYF
TRBV5-8	15	CASSPEMEGIDTQYF
TRBV11-3	14	CASSFRDTADEQYF
TRBV2	13	CASSSGFNTEAFF
TRBV12-5	17	CASGLEGGFSGANVLTF
TRBV28	17	CASRLLRGTGSAGELFF
TRBV4-2	17	CASSQDWTSGSGDTQYF
TRBV7-9	17	CASSLVSWGGKTYEQYF
TRBV5-4	13	CASSLSTTDTQYF